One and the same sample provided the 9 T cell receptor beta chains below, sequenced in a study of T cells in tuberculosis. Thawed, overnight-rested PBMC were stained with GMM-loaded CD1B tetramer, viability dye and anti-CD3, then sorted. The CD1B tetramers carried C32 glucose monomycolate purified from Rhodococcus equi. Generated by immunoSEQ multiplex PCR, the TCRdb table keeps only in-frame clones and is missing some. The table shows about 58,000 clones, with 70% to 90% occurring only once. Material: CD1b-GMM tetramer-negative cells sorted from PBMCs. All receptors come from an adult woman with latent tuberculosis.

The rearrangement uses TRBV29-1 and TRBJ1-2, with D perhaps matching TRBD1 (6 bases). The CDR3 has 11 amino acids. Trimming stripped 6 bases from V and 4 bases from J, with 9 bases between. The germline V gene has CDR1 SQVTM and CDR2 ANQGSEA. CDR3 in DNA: TGCAGCGTGTCAGGGGTCTATGGCTACACCTTC. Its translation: CSVSGVYGYTF.

In nucleotides, the CDR3 is TGTGCCAGCAGCGGGGGACAGGCAACCTATGGCTACACCTTC. As protein: CASSGGQATYGYTF. The chain carries TRBV7-2 and TRBJ1-2; 8 bases fit TRBD1. The germline V gene has CDR1 SGHTA and CDR2 FQGNSA. The CDR3 covers 14 residues. V was clipped by 5 bases and J by 4 bases; unmatched bases: 6.

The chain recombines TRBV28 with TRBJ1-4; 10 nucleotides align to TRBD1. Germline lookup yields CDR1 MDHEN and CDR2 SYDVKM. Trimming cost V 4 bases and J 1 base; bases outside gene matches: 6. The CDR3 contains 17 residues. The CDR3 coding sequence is TGTGCCAGCAGTTCCATCGGACAGGGGGTAACTAATGAAAAACTGTTTTTT. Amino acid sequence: CASSSIGQGVTNEKLFF. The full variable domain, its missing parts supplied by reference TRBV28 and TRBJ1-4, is DVKVTQSSRYLVKRTGEKVFLECVQDMDHENMFWYRQDPGLGLRLIYFSYDVKMKEKGDIPEGYSVSREKKERFSLILESASTNQTSMYLCASSSIGQGVTNEKLFFGSGTQLSVL.

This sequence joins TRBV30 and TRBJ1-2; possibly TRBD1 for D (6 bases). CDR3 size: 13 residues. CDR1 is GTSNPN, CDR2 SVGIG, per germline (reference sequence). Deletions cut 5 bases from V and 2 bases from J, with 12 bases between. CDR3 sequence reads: CAWGAQGNYGYTF. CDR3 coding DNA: TGTGCCTGGGGGGCTCAGGGGAACTATGGCTACACCTTC.

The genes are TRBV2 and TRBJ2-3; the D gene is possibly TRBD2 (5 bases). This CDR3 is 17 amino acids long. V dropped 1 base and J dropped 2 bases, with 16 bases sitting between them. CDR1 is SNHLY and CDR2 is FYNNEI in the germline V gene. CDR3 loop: CASSEEYWELATDTQYF. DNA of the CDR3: TGTGCCAGCAGTGAAGAGTACTGGGAGCTAGCCACAGATACGCAGTATTTT.

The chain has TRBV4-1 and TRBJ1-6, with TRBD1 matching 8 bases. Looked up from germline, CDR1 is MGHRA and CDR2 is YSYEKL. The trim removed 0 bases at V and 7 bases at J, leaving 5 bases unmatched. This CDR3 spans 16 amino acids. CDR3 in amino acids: CASSQEAGGRNSPLHF. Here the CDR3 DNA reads TGCGCCAGCAGCCAAGAGGCAGGGGGCCGAAATTCACCCCTCCACTTT.

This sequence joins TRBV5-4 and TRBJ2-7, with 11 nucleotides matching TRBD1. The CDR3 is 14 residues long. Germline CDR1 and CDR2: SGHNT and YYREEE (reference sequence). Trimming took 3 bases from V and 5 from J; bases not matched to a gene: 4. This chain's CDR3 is CASSWDRGRNEQYF. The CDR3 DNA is TGTGCCAGCAGCTGGGACAGGGGGAGGAACGAGCAGTACTTC.

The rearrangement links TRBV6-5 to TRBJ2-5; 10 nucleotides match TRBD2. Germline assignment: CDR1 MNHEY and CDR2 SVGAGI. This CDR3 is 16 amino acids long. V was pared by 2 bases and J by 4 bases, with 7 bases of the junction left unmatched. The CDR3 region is CASSYTSGAARETQYF. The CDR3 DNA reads TGTGCCAGCAGTTACACTAGCGGGGCAGCCCGAGAGACCCAGTACTTC.

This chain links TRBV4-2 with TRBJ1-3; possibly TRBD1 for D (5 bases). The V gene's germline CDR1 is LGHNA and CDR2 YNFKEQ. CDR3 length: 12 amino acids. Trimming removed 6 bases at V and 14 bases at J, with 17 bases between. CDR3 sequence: CASRGTDGRLYF. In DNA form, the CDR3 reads TGTGCCAGCAGGGGGACTGACGGAAGGTTATATTTT.